The 3 T cell receptor beta chains presented below share a single source sample, sequenced in a study of blood T cells in healthy people across ages. A J-beta primer mix and a sample-barcoded 5' primer were used in a second PCR of roughly 6 to 11 cycles. Each CDR3 protein is one row after TCRdb ran MiXCR on the 5' RACE reads. The repertoire includes fewer than 900,000 distinct CDR3 sequences, 40% to 45% of them detected once, and approximately 22% sits in the top ten. The sequenced sample consisted of blood. The receptors derive from a woman in her sixties in good health.

This rearrangement joins TRBV12-3 or TRBV12-4 to TRBJ2-3; the match to TRBD2 covers 10 bases. The V gene end was trimmed by 4 bases and the J gene end by 2 bases; junction bases not matched to a gene: 6. CDR3 size: 16 residues. The CDR3 reads CASSWGLAGVTDTQYF. The CDR3 nucleotides are TGTGCCAGCAGTTGGGGGCTAGCGGGAGTCACAGATACGCAGTATTTT.

There are a few counts of this clonotype. The chain is built from TRBV9 and TRBJ2-1, with D uncertain. The CDR3 runs to 12 residues. Germline V lookup: CDR1 SGDLS, CDR2 YYNGEE. V shed 2 bases and J shed 7 bases, with 7 bases lying between them. CDR3 DNA sequence: TGTGCCAGCAGCGTCTGGGCAAATGAGCAGTTCTTC. It specifies CASSVWANEQFF.

The table lists this clonotype with many counts. This chain links TRBV12-3 or TRBV12-4 with TRBJ2-1; 11 bases map to TRBD2. J lost 0 bases, V lost 0 bases, and 13 bases had no gene match. There are 21 residues in the CDR3. The CDR3 DNA reads TGTGCCAGCAGTTTAGCGCGATCTAGCGGGGGGCCACCCATCTCCTACAATGAGCAGTTCTTC. Its translation: CASSLARSSGGPPISYNEQFF.